This TCR beta chain was documented in a study of blood T cell repertoires in COVID-19. Study-wide context: PBMCs, B-cell-depleted T cells, or T cells were the source of the cDNA or gDNA that made up the material.

The repertoire was sequenced with immunoSEQ multiplex PCR; TCRdb's copy has only in-frame clones and lacks some. The sample shows some 340,000 clones, around 83% of them seen only once. Symptom resolution, clearance, or two negative PCRs marked the recovered donors of Cohort 3. From germline, CDR1 is SGHAT and CDR2 FQNNGV. The CDR3 contains 16 residues. Trimming removed 4 bases from V and 7 bases from J, with 22 bases in between. Sequencing was performed on PBMCs or T cells enriched from blood (not recorded which). The chain couples TRBV11-2 to TRBJ1-2; no clear D gene. This TCR came from a woman between 50 and 59 years old who had recovered from COVID-19. CDR3 residues: CASSSNPDLGMAGYTF. CDR3 nucleotide sequence: TGTGCCAGCAGCTCGAACCCGGACTTGGGCATGGCTGGCTACACCTTC.